The next 10 T cell receptor beta chains were all read from a single sample in a study of blood T cell repertoires in COVID-19. Assay used: immunoSEQ multiplex PCR; TCRdb lists only in-frame clones, some missing. The data show about 180,000 clones, approximately 87% seen once. The sample comprised peripheral blood. The receptors shown here come from a woman in her 70s with COVID-19, enrolled during active disease.

The chain carries TRBV10-3 and TRBJ2-3; TRBD1 agrees at 10 bases. In germline, CDR1 is ENHRY, CDR2 SYGVKD. CDR3 length: 15 amino acids. Trimming cost V 7 bases and J 4 bases; bases outside gene matches: 8. The CDR3 loop reads CAIKPGQGSADTQYF. The DNA for the CDR3 is TGTGCCATCAAGCCGGGACAGGGGAGCGCAGATACGCAGTATTTT.

This chain joins TRBV27 and TRBJ1-1, with D perhaps TRBD1 (5 bases). Per germline, CDR1 MNHEY and CDR2 SMNVEV (reference sequence). Between the trimmed V and J ends, which lost 3 bases and 2 bases, there was a span of 13 bases. The CDR3 is 15 amino acids. The CDR3 coding sequence is TGTGCCAGCAGTTTGGCAGGGCTCCTCAACACTGAAGCTTTCTTT. Its protein product is CASSLAGLLNTEAFF.

In DNA form, the CDR3 reads TGCGCCAGCAGCCCGGGGGGGCGGGTAGGCACTGAAGCTTTCTTT. This translates into CASSPGGRVGTEAFF. The rearrangement uses TRBV5-1 and TRBJ1-1, with TRBD1 as a possible D gene (6 bases). Germline lookup yields CDR1 SGHRS and CDR2 YFSETQ. Trimming pared 4 bases from V and 4 bases from J, leaving 17 bases between. The CDR3 is 15 residues long. Drawing the rest from reference TRBV5-1 and TRBJ1-1, the complete variable domain is KAGVTQTPRYLIKTRGQQVTLSCSPISGHRSVSWYQQTPGQGLQFLFEYFSETQRNKGNFPGRFSGRQFSNSRSEMNVSTLELGDSALYLCASSPGGRVGTEAFFGQGTRLTVV.

The CDR3 loop is CATDRVSNQPQHF. Written as DNA, the CDR3 is TGTGCCACCGACAGGGTTTCTAACCAGCCCCAGCATTTT. This chain links TRBV6-5 with TRBJ1-5, with 7 bases that match TRBD1. The ends lost 10 bases at V and 7 bases at J; junction bases unmatched: 10. The germline CDR1 and CDR2 sequences are MNHEY and SVGAGI. The CDR3 is 13 amino acids.

The chain combines TRBV10-3 with TRBJ2-1; 7 nucleotides align to TRBD2. Germline assignment: CDR1 ENHRY and CDR2 SYGVKD. The CDR3 runs to 16 residues. V shed 6 bases and J 5 bases; nucleotides not matched to a gene: 13. This CDR3 is CAISARVAGVDNEQFF. DNA of the CDR3: TGTGCCATCAGCGCGAGGGTCGCGGGAGTTGACAATGAGCAGTTCTTC.

CDR3 DNA: TGTGCCAGCACCCAACGCGGGAATTCACCCCTCCACTTT. Translating it yields CASTQRGNSPLHF. This chain joins TRBV28 and TRBJ1-6; D ambiguous. The CDR3 totals 13 residues. Trimming cost V 7 bases and J 7 bases, with 11 bases left between them. Germline CDR1 and CDR2: MDHEN and SYDVKM.

The chain links TRBV30 to TRBJ1-1; D possibly corresponds to TRBD1 (6 bases). Germline lookup yields CDR1 GTSNPN and CDR2 SVGIG (reference sequence). Trimming cost V 3 bases and J 11 bases, with 19 bases left between them. The CDR3 runs 13 residues. The chain's CDR3 is CAWRGASGTHAFF. Written as DNA, the CDR3 is TGTGCCTGGAGAGGGGCCTCCGGGACACATGCTTTCTTT.

The chain uses TRBV11-2 and TRBJ2-1; no firm D call. The CDR3 has 15 amino acids. CDR1 is SGHAT, CDR2 FQNNGV, per germline. V was trimmed by 0 bases and J by 6 bases, leaving 12 bases between them. As DNA, the CDR3 is TGTGCCAGCAGCTTAGATTCTGGGCCCGGCAATGAGCAGTTCTTC. It is translated as CASSLDSGPGNEQFF.

The gene calls are TRBV25-1 and TRBJ2-7, with 7 bases that match TRBD1. The CDR3 runs 12 residues. In germline, CDR1 is MGHDK, CDR2 SYGVNS. V gave up 11 bases and J gave up 3 bases; unmatched junction bases: 7. The CDR3 DNA reads as TGTGCCGCCAACAGGGGAGACTACGAGCAGTACTTC. It encodes CAANRGDYEQYF.

The chain recombines TRBV7-9 with TRBJ2-5; possible D gene TRBD2, 5 bases. Germline CDR1 reads SEHNR; CDR2 reads FQNEAQ (reference sequence). V lost 10 bases and J lost 5, with 11 bases in between. CDR3 length: 11 residues. CDR3 sequence reads: CATRDRETQYF. CDR3 in DNA: TGTGCCACCCGGGATAGGGAGACCCAGTACTTC.